The source of this T cell receptor (beta chain) is a study of shared clonotypes between healthy human individuals. Study observations and caveats: Clonotypes not shared had lower generation probabilities than those common to all four donors. Though the depth was large, rarefaction showed that sorted-subset sequencing was incomplete.

On this clone itself: Its antigen is not identified.

Naive CD8 cells comprised CD45RO-negative, CCR7-positively selected cells, excluding terminally differentiated effector memory CD45RA+ cells. Each donor was a Caucasian adult residing in Nashville, Tennessee. The J segment lost 5 bases and the V segment lost 8 bases, leaving 12 bases of the junction unmatched. Germline V CDR1 and CDR2: SEHNR, FQNEAQ (reference sequence). This CDR3 region has 16 residues. Deep was the level at which the assay was run. Sequencing was performed with immunoSEQ multiplex PCR; in TCRdb, only in-frame clones are kept and a portion is missing. The table shows more than 600,000 clones, with about 90% occurring only once.

This chain links TRBV7-9 with TRBJ2-2; 9 nucleotides agree with TRBD1. This TCR derives from a man aged 25 to 40 in good health. The sequenced sample consisted of naive CD8+ T cells sorted from blood. The CDR3 sequence is CASSYSGTGWTGELFF. The CDR3 DNA follows: TGTGCCAGCTCCTATTCCGGGACAGGGTGGACCGGGGAGCTGTTTTTT.